The TCR beta chain under discussion was sequenced for a study of T cell clonality in common variable immunodeficiency (dated by TCRdb to 2015 to 2017). General findings and caveats noted by the study authors: It was noted by the authors that sequencing of the repertoires of T cell subpopulations would be needed to clarify the cause of the increased clonality in CVID. Even though DNA input was equal, the average per sample came to some 82,000 unique sequences for controls compared with about 31,547 for CVID samples. Increased TCRbeta clonality was found in CVID subjects compared with healthy controls (t-test p = 0.018), with the increase being most characteristic of about a third of subjects. Reportedly, TCRbeta sequences from CVID had fewer deletions and N-nucleotide insertions, and highly modified clones with 13 or more V deletions were absent from CVID. Healthy controls shared more TCRbeta clones with each other than CVID subjects shared among themselves (p < 0.0001). Correlations between repertoire features and clinical complications were limited by patient heterogeneity within the CVID cohort.

Both CVID patients and healthy controls were predominantly of Caucasian heritage. Heparinized peripheral whole blood samples of about 4.5 to 8.5 ml were obtained from each donor. Genomic DNA from adults with common variable immune deficiency (CVID) and from healthy adult controls was the source for sequencing TCRbeta CDR3 repertoires. A total of 22 healthy adult volunteers (approximately 12 female and some 10 male; age range roughly 23 to 75 years, mean age around 35) were included in the control group. Diluted blood was density-centrifuged over Hypaque 1077 or Ficoll-Paque to isolate peripheral blood mononuclear cells. Unsorted mononuclear cells served as the source of genomic DNA, which was extracted either by Qiagen column purification or by a centrifugation-based method. In its sample, this clone was seen many times. The specificity of this receptor is unknown. CVID samples and control samples contributed equivalent amounts of genomic DNA as sequencing input. For every sample, a 60 bp segment covering the rearranged TCRbeta CDR3 region was amplified and then sequenced. The immunoSEQ assay, a bias-corrected multiplex PCR with high-throughput sequencing, was employed for TCRbeta amplification. Per the original workflow: Every unique nucleotide sequence was considered a clone and was annotated with V, D and J genes, copy number and frequency. Sequences were labeled productive if in frame, and non-productive if out of frame or containing stop codons. As previously described, clonality was computed from Shannon's entropy. The predicted amino acid sequences of productive clones were used to derive the mean CDR3 Kyte-Doolittle hydropathy. Using the R hclust function, scaled V gene usage was clustered hierarchically with Manhattan distance and complete linkage. To assess clone sharing by CDR3 amino acid sequence, 12 repertoires per group were resampled over 100 rounds. Repertoires were searched for roughly 70 published EBV-specific and 245 published CMV-specific TCRbeta sequences. Analysis left out two CVID samples that produced under 10,000 sequences, so fewer than 55 CVID repertoires remained. TCRdb holds this immuneACCESS table with in-frame rearrangements only. Some clones are missing; in checked studies, unresolved V genes explain under half, and the rest has no known cause. V, J and clone size reflect that table, while D and trimming were determined from the DNA. For this sample, about 40,000 clones are listed, none of them singletons. The ten largest account for roughly 3.4% of the sample.

Sequencing used peripheral blood mononuclear cells. The sequence was obtained from a person aged 18-70 years in good health.

The sequenced CDR3 bases are TGCAGTGCTAGAGAGCCCAATGAACGGGGACACAAGCCCTACGAG. This sequence encodes CSAREPNERGHKPYE. From start to end, the CDR3 is CSAREPNERGHKPYEQYF. Here the chain combines TRBV20-1 and TRBJ2-7; perhaps TRBD1 is the D gene, with 6 bases matching. The read ends 3 residues before the CDR3 terminus; that terminus is restored from the germline J gene. CDR1 and CDR2 are drawn from the germline V gene (reference sequence): DFQATT, SNEGSKA. Between the V and J ends, shortened by 0 bases and 2 bases respectively, the junction contains 23 bases. From cysteine to phenylalanine, the CDR3 is 18 amino acids long. Shown are 45 bases from within the CDR3, in frame from base 1.